One and the same sample provided the 30 T cell receptor beta chains below, sequenced in a study of shared clonotypes between healthy human individuals. TCRdb's copy holds only in-frame clones and misses some; the assay was immunoSEQ multiplex PCR. The sample lists 600,000 to 800,000 clones, over 55% seen once, with under 2% in the top ten. Sample: memory CD4+ T cells sorted from blood. Documented subset: CD45RA-negative fraction. The source is a woman in her 30s in good health.

The rearrangement joins TRBV5-1 to TRBJ1-3; D gene ambiguous. V was cut by 0 bases and J by 0 bases, with 7 bases left in between. Germline CDR1 and CDR2: SGHRS and YFSETQ. There are 15 residues in the CDR3. The CDR3 loop is CASSLAGISGNTIYF. For the CDR3, the DNA is TGCGCCAGCAGCTTGGCCGGGATCTCTGGAAACACCATATATTTT.

J is TRBJ2-1 and V is TRBV7-2; a possible D gene is TRBD1 (7 bases). Germline CDR1 and CDR2: SGHTA and FQGNSA. The length of the CDR3 is 15 residues. V lost 4 bases, J lost 0 bases, and 10 bases lay in between. The CDR3 coding sequence is TGTGCCAGCAGCTCCCAGGGGGGCTCCTACAATGAGCAGTTCTTC. Protein: CASSSQGGSYNEQFF. The full variable domain, rest sourced from reference TRBV7-2 and TRBJ2-1, is GAGVSQSPSNKVTEKGKDVELRCDPISGHTALYWYRQSLGQGLEFLIYFQGNSAPDKSGLPSDRFSAERTGGSVSTLTIQRTQQEDSAVYLCASSSQGGSYNEQFFGPGTRLTVL.

The chain recombines TRBV5-1 with TRBJ2-3; the match to TRBD2 covers 12 bases. CDR1 is SGHRS, CDR2 YFSETQ, per germline. V lost 1 base, J lost 3 bases, and 21 bases stayed unmatched. CDR3 length equals 22 residues. The CDR3 is CASSLKPFGTSGRSFTTDTQYF. As DNA, the CDR3 is TGCGCCAGCAGCTTGAAGCCGTTTGGTACTAGCGGGAGGTCCTTTACGACAGATACGCAGTATTTT.

V gene TRBV11-3 combines with J gene TRBJ2-1; D is ambiguous. The V and J ends lost 2 bases and 9 bases respectively, with 11 bases between them. Germline assignment: CDR1 SGHNT and CDR2 YENEEA. The CDR3 has 13 amino acids. Here the CDR3 DNA reads TGTGCCAGCAGCTTAAACGTTAAGGGTGAGCAGTTCTTC. It encodes CASSLNVKGEQFF.

This clone has a single count. The chain links TRBV27 to TRBJ1-1, with 12 nucleotides matching TRBD1. J was trimmed by 5 bases and V by 7 bases; bases with no gene match: 8. Germline CDR1 is MNHEY and CDR2 is SMNVEV (reference sequence). The CDR3 sequence is 15 residues long. CDR3 in amino acids: CASTPGQGAGTEAFF. In DNA, the CDR3 is TGTGCCAGCACACCGGGACAGGGGGCTGGAACTGAAGCTTTCTTT.

This clone was seen once. Possible read error: a much larger clone is one base away. The sample contains more than one DNA sequence encoding this CDR3. The chain uses TRBV5-1 and TRBJ2-3; 7 bases map to TRBD1. Germline assignment: CDR1 SGHRS and CDR2 YFSETQ. The CDR3 spans 14 residues. Unmatched junction bases numbered 2, after V lost 4 bases and J lost 0 bases. CDR3 region: CASSPGQSTDTQYF. The CDR3 nucleotides are TGCGCCAGCAGCCCGGGACAGAGCACAGATACGCAGTATTTT.

The chain is built from TRBV2 and TRBJ2-3; D gene ambiguous. CDR3 size: 13 residues. Deletions cut 7 bases from V and 1 base from J, with 9 bases between. The V gene's germline CDR1 is SNHLY and CDR2 FYNNEI. DNA of the CDR3: TGTGCCAGCAACGGGCGTGGCACAGATACGCAGTATTTT. Translating it yields CASNGRGTDTQYF.

The chain has TRBV18 and TRBJ1-4; 7 nucleotides line up with TRBD1. Germline trimming cut 3 bases from V and 10 bases from J; bases unmatched to any gene: 11. CDR3 length: 15 residues. CDR1 is KGHSH, CDR2 LQKENI, per germline. The CDR3 DNA is TGTGCCAGCTCACCTGAGGGGGCGCCGGGGGTAAAACTGTTTTTT. It yields the protein CASSPEGAPGVKLFF.

This clone has a handful of counts. The chain recombines TRBV19 with TRBJ1-2; 9 positions agree with TRBD1. The CDR3 has 16 amino acids. The V gene end was trimmed by 4 bases and the J gene end by 1 base; junction bases not matched to a gene: 7. From germline, CDR1 is LNHDA and CDR2 SQIVND (reference sequence). The DNA for the CDR3 is TGTGCCAGTAGTACCCCCGGGACAGGGATTAACTATGGCTACACCTTC. Amino acids: CASSTPGTGINYGYTF.

This sequence joins TRBV19 and TRBJ2-3; the D gene is possibly TRBD1 (6 bases). Germline V gene data show CDR1 as LNHDA and CDR2 as SQIVND (reference sequence). V was cut by 3 bases and J by 3 bases, with 13 bases left in between. CDR3 length: 15 residues. The CDR3 region is CASSIGQGTTDTQYF. The CDR3 coding sequence is TGTGCCAGTAGTATCGGTCAGGGGACGACAGATACGCAGTATTTT.

J is TRBJ2-5 and V is TRBV4-1, with 10 bases lining up with TRBD2. Germline CDR1 and CDR2: MGHRA and YSYEKL. The CDR3 consists of 16 residues. V lost 3 bases and J lost 3; bases outside the gene matches: 7. This CDR3 reads CASSQGTSVLKETQYF. In nucleotides, the CDR3 is TGCGCCAGCAGCCAGGGGACTAGCGTGCTGAAAGAGACCCAGTACTTC.

At least ten counts were recorded for this clone. The chain employs TRBV5-3 and TRBJ1-5; possible D gene TRBD1, 6 bases. TRBV5-3 counts as an open reading frame of uncertain function. Trimming stripped 4 bases from V and 5 bases from J, with 10 bases between. CDR3 length equals 13 residues. CDR3 sequence (DNA): TGTGCCAGAAGCGGCCGGACAGATCAGCCCCAGCATTTT. This sequence encodes CARSGRTDQPQHF.

The V and J genes are TRBV15 and TRBJ2-2; D may be TRBD1 or TRBD2 (5 bases each). Trimming shortened V by 5 bases and J by 4 bases, and 11 bases separated the two germline ends. The length of the CDR3 is 14 residues. Germline V gene data show CDR1 as LNHNV and CDR2 as YYDKDF (reference sequence). CDR3 amino acids: CATSEPGSTGELFF. The CDR3, as DNA: TGTGCCACCAGCGAACCAGGGAGCACCGGGGAGCTGTTTTTT.

The chain carries TRBV19 and TRBJ2-7; possibly TRBD1 or TRBD2 for D (6 bases each). CDR1 and CDR2 from the germline V gene are LNHDA and SQIVND (reference sequence). This CDR3 is 12 amino acids long. Trimming cost V 9 bases and J 6 bases, with 15 bases left between them. This CDR3 reads CASGGLYGEQYF. For the CDR3, the DNA is TGTGCCAGCGGGGGCCTCTACGGCGAGCAGTACTTC.

The chain carries TRBV2 and TRBJ1-1, with D unresolved. The CDR3 is made up of 12 amino acids. The ends were cut back, 7 bases at V and 1 base at J, with 7 bases in the middle. CDR1 SNHLY and CDR2 FYNNEI come from the germline V gene. The DNA for the CDR3 is TGTGCCAGCAATCCGGGGAACACTGAAGCTTTCTTT. Translated, it gives CASNPGNTEAFF.

V gene TRBV10-3 combines with J gene TRBJ1-4, with D perhaps matching TRBD1 (5 bases). With 3 bases removed from V and 1 base from J, the gap between germline ends came to 12 bases. The CDR3 contains 16 residues. Germline CDR1 is ENHRY and CDR2 is SYGVKD. CDR3 in DNA: TGTGCCATCAGTGAAGCCCCCAGGGTAACTAATGAAAAACTGTTTTTT. It specifies CAISEAPRVTNEKLFF.

V is TRBV29-1 and J is TRBJ1-1; the D gene is possibly TRBD1 (5 bases). Germline CDR1 reads SQVTM; CDR2 reads ANQGSEA. The CDR3 is 15 amino acids. The germline V and J ends were trimmed by 4 bases and 5 bases, with 20 bases remaining between them. CDR3 DNA: TGCAGCGTTGTGGGGCGCAATGGTTTTCGTACTGAAGCTTTCTTT. This encodes CSVVGRNGFRTEAFF.

The chain carries TRBV29-1 and TRBJ2-3; 8 bases are shared with TRBD2. The length of the CDR3 is 15 residues. Germline lookup yields CDR1 SQVTM and CDR2 ANQGSEA. Unmatched junction bases numbered 9, after V lost 1 base and J lost 6 bases. CDR3 sequence reads: CSVEGTAGDSDTQYF. The CDR3 nucleotides read TGCAGCGTTGAAGGAACAGCGGGAGACTCTGATACGCAGTATTTT.

This chain links TRBV28 with TRBJ1-5, with D possibly being TRBD1 (5 bases). Germline V gives CDR1 MDHEN, CDR2 SYDVKM. With 7 bases removed from V and 5 bases from J, the gap between germline ends came to 9 bases. The CDR3 sequence is 12 residues long. Here the CDR3 reads CASTMGDQPQHF. For the CDR3, the DNA is TGTGCCAGCACAATGGGGGATCAGCCCCAGCATTTT.

V is TRBV5-1 and J is TRBJ1-4, with 9 bases fitting TRBD1. The germline V gene has CDR1 SGHRS and CDR2 YFSETQ. The V and J ends lost 4 bases and 6 bases, in that order; junction bases with no gene match: 10. This CDR3 has 16 residues. The CDR3 here is CASSAKQGAVDEKLFF. The CDR3 DNA follows: TGCGCCAGCAGCGCCAAACAGGGGGCGGTTGATGAAAAACTGTTTTTT.

A note on this clone: Relative to the germline gene, one junction end is altered; a read error may explain this. The chain employs TRBV18 and TRBJ1-5; perhaps TRBD1 as D (5 bases). CDR1 and CDR2 (germline): KGHSH, LQKENI. This CDR3 spans 11 amino acids. The CDR3 reads CATSGTWAQHF. The CDR3 DNA sequence: TGTGCCACCTCAGGGACCTGGGCCCAGCATTTT.

The V call is TRBV28, the J call TRBJ1-2; 7 bases agree with TRBD1. This CDR3 spans 12 amino acids. Germline V gives CDR1 MDHEN, CDR2 SYDVKM. The J segment lost 4 bases and the V segment lost 10 bases, leaving 6 bases of the junction unmatched. The CDR3 region is CATQGGFYGYTF. Here the CDR3 DNA reads TGTGCCACCCAGGGGGGGTTCTATGGCTACACCTTC.

The chain combines TRBV30 with TRBJ2-7, with 7 bases fitting TRBD2. This CDR3 contains 13 residues. Germline CDR1 is GTSNPN and CDR2 is SVGIG (reference sequence). V gave up 1 base and J gave up 3 bases; unmatched junction bases: 3. The CDR3 DNA reads as TGTGCCTGGAGTGCCTCTAGCGGCTACGAGCAGTACTTC. Translated: CAWSASSGYEQYF.

The chain uses TRBV11-2 and TRBJ2-5; D gene ambiguous. V was cut by 1 base and J by 5 bases, with 17 bases left in between. CDR3 length equals 16 residues. Germline loops: CDR1 SGHAT, CDR2 FQNNGV. The CDR3 loop is CASSLVGDHPRETQYF. CDR3 coding DNA: TGTGCCAGCAGCTTAGTGGGCGACCACCCCCGGGAGACCCAGTACTTC.

The chain is built from TRBV27 and TRBJ1-5, with unresolved D. The CDR3 runs to 13 residues. V dropped 5 bases and J dropped 3 bases, with 8 bases sitting between them. Germline V CDR1 and CDR2: MNHEY, SMNVEV (reference sequence). CDR3 sequence reads: CASSHYPNQPQHF. The CDR3 DNA reads as TGTGCCAGCAGTCACTATCCCAATCAGCCCCAGCATTTT.

This chain connects TRBV6-5 to TRBJ2-1; D is uncertain. Germline CDR1 reads MNHEY; CDR2 reads SVGAGI. The CDR3 extends over 15 amino acids. V was trimmed by 0 bases and J by 3 bases, leaving 9 bases between them. CDR3 nucleotide sequence: TGTGCCAGCAGTTACTCGTGGGCTAACTACAATGAGCAGTTCTTC. Its protein is CASSYSWANYNEQFF.

For this clone: The same CDR3 can be traced to other DNA sequences in this sample. CDR3 residues: CASSPASGSYNEQFF. In nucleotides, the CDR3 is TGCGCCAGCAGTCCTGCTAGCGGATCCTACAATGAGCAGTTCTTC. This rearrangement joins TRBV5-1 to TRBJ2-1; 7 bases are shared with TRBD2. With V trimmed by 5 bases and J by 1 base, 6 bases remained unmatched. Germline V gene sequence: CDR1 SGHRS, CDR2 YFSETQ. The CDR3 loop spans 15 amino acids.

The chain is built from TRBV19 and TRBJ1-2; TRBD1 is a possible D gene (6 bases). The CDR3 is 14 residues long. Trimming shortened V by 1 base and J by 6 bases, and 12 bases separated the two germline ends. Germline values: CDR1 LNHDA, CDR2 SQIVND (reference sequence). The CDR3, as DNA: TGTGCCAGTAGTATAGGACAGGCTCGCCATGGCTACACCTTC. This gives the protein CASSIGQARHGYTF.

This clone appeared a few times. The V gene is TRBV30, the J gene TRBJ1-4; D may be TRBD1 (6 bases). V gave up 1 base and J gave up 0 bases, with 9 bases separating them. The V gene's germline CDR1 is GTSNPN and CDR2 SVGIG (reference sequence). The CDR3 contains 15 residues. Here the CDR3 DNA reads TGTGCCTGGAGTGGGACAGTTGCAACTAATGAAAAACTGTTTTTT. Protein sequence: CAWSGTVATNEKLFF.

The chain links TRBV5-1 to TRBJ2-3; the match to TRBD2 covers 12 bases. V was clipped by 3 bases and J by 5 bases; unmatched bases: 1. This CDR3 is built from 14 residues. Germline loops: CDR1 SGHRS, CDR2 YFSETQ. The CDR3 sequence is CASSSGLAGDTQYF. CDR3 coding DNA: TGCGCCAGCAGCTCGGGACTAGCGGGAGATACGCAGTATTTT.